Presented here are 20 T cell receptor beta chains from one specimen sequenced in a study of siplizumab effects on memory and regulatory T cells (dated by TCRdb to the late 2010s). The library was obtained by the immunoSEQ multiplex PCR assay. Entries here come from immuneACCESS through TCRdb and include only in-frame sequences with V and J called. Some clones fail to appear in such tables; in the studies checked, an unresolved V gene covers under half of the shortfall, and the cause of the remainder is unknown. For this sample there are tens of thousands of clones; 90% to 95% appear just once. Jointly, the top ten make up 5% of the sample. Sequencing was done on a sample of CD8+ T cells sorted from blood. These receptors were collected from a human donor in good health.

The sample holds one count of this clone. This sequence joins TRBV28 and TRBJ2-3, with 7 bases lining up with TRBD1. Looked up from germline, CDR1 is MDHEN and CDR2 is SYDVKM. J gave up 0 bases and V 5 bases, and 8 bases lay outside the gene matches. The CDR3 contains 16 residues. The CDR3 bases are TGTGCCAGCAGTCCGGGACAGTTAACTAGCACAGATACGCAGTATTTT. This gives the protein CASSPGQLTSTDTQYF.

This chain uses TRBV2 with TRBJ2-1; D possibly corresponds to TRBD1 (5 bases). In germline, CDR1 is SNHLY, CDR2 FYNNEI. The CDR3 has 15 amino acids. V was clipped by 0 bases and J by 7 bases, with 13 bases between them. CDR3 region: CASSEAPGMGNEQFF. Here the CDR3 DNA reads TGTGCCAGCAGTGAAGCGCCAGGGATGGGGAATGAGCAGTTCTTC.

The gene calls are TRBV4-1 and TRBJ2-7; D gene uncertain. Germline loops: CDR1 MGHRA, CDR2 YSYEKL. This CDR3 is 12 amino acids long. Between the trimmed V and J ends, which lost 1 base and 4 bases, there was a span of 5 bases. In DNA, the CDR3 is TGCGCCAGCAGCCAAGGGGGTTACGAGCAGTACTTC. This encodes CASSQGGYEQYF.

The chain has TRBV9 and TRBJ2-5; D is possibly TRBD2 (6 bases). Trimming shortened V by 10 bases and J by 0 bases, and 16 bases separated the two germline ends. CDR1 is SGDLS, CDR2 YYNGEE, per germline. CDR3 length: 14 residues. The CDR3 reads CASTRGGDQETQYF. As DNA, the CDR3 is TGTGCCTCTACTCGAGGAGGGGACCAAGAGACCCAGTACTTC.

J is TRBJ2-1 and V is TRBV7-6, with D unclear. Germline V gene sequence: CDR1 SGHVS, CDR2 FNYEAQ. V was trimmed by 1 base and J by 3 bases, leaving 10 bases between them. This CDR3 spans 15 amino acids. The CDR3 sequence is CASSLVVGGYNEQFF. The CDR3 region has the DNA TGTGCCAGCAGCTTAGTGGTAGGCGGCTACAATGAGCAGTTCTTC.

The chain combines TRBV5-5 with TRBJ2-3; TRBD1 is a possible D gene (5 bases). Germline V gives CDR1 SGHKS, CDR2 YYEKEE (reference sequence). V lost 8 bases, J lost 8 bases, and 18 bases lay in between. The CDR3 runs to 13 residues. The CDR3 DNA follows: TGTGCCAGGTCCCGGTCAAACCAGGGTACGCAGTATTTT. It encodes CARSRSNQGTQYF.

This clone appeared once. V and J are TRBV15 and TRBJ2-7; D not certain. V lost 5 bases, J lost 2 bases, and 10 bases lay in between. The CDR3 consists of 13 residues. Germline loops: CDR1 LNHNV, CDR2 YYDKDF (reference sequence). The DNA of the CDR3 is TGTGCCACCAGCCAGGAGCGCACCTACGAGCAGTACTTC. Protein product: CATSQERTYEQYF.

The chain combines TRBV7-8 with TRBJ2-7; 9 nucleotides line up with TRBD1. This CDR3 spans 15 amino acids. The junction had 8 bases not matched to a gene; V was cut back by 5 bases and J by 3 bases. The germline V gene encodes CDR1 SGHVS and CDR2 FQNEAQ. CDR3 in DNA: TGTGCCAGCAGCCCGATCAACAGGGGGCTCTACGAGCAGTACTTC. It is translated as CASSPINRGLYEQYF.

J is TRBJ2-7 and V is TRBV19, with 8 bases lining up with TRBD2. This CDR3 contains 13 residues. The V and J ends lost 4 bases and 2 bases, in that order; junction bases with no gene match: 1. Germline assignment: CDR1 LNHDA and CDR2 SQIVND (reference sequence). CDR3 DNA sequence: TGTGCCAGTAGTAACGGGAGGGCCTACGAGCAGTACTTC. This encodes CASSNGRAYEQYF.

The J gene is TRBJ2-7, the V gene TRBV11-2; TRBD2 might be the D (6 bases). This CDR3 has 15 residues. Germline V lookup: CDR1 SGHAT, CDR2 FQNNGV. Trimming left V 5 bases short and J 3 bases short, with 17 bases between. The CDR3 bases are TGTGCCAGCAGCCGCGGGACGTTGGGGTACTACGAGCAGTACTTC. Protein sequence: CASSRGTLGYYEQYF.

The V call is TRBV19, the J call TRBJ2-1; no reliable D call. Germline loops: CDR1 LNHDA, CDR2 SQIVND (reference sequence). The CDR3 has 14 residues. Trimming removed 7 bases from V and 1 base from J, with 11 bases in between. Here the CDR3 reads CASNPSGSYNEQFF. DNA of the CDR3: TGTGCCAGTAACCCTTCTGGGTCCTACAATGAGCAGTTCTTC.

This clone occurred once. Other nucleotide sequences in the sample specify the same CDR3. The gene calls are TRBV9 and TRBJ2-3; D gene uncertain. Trimming removed 0 bases at V and 0 bases at J, with 5 bases between. This CDR3 region has 14 residues. Germline V lookup: CDR1 SGDLS, CDR2 YYNGEE. CDR3 nucleotide sequence: TGTGCCAGCAGCGTAGCTGGTAGCACAGATACGCAGTATTTT. Translating gives CASSVAGSTDTQYF.

The chain is built from TRBV4-1 and TRBJ2-1; D is perhaps TRBD1 (5 bases). Per the germline V gene, CDR1 is MGHRA and CDR2 is YSYEKL. CDR3 length equals 12 residues. Between the trimmed V and J ends, which lost 3 bases and 7 bases, there was a span of 7 bases. CDR3 in amino acids: CASSHPGNEQFF. For the CDR3, the DNA is TGCGCCAGCAGCCATCCAGGGAATGAGCAGTTCTTC.

The genes are TRBV10-3 and TRBJ2-7; D is unclear. The length of the CDR3 is 17 residues. Germline V gene lookup returns CDR1 ENHRY and CDR2 SYGVKD. V was trimmed by 2 bases and J by 0 bases, leaving 17 bases between them. CDR3 DNA sequence: TGTGCCATCAGTGAGCCCTCCCTGGGGTTACTCTCCTACGAGCAGTACTTC. It codes for CAISEPSLGLLSYEQYF.

This chain connects TRBV25-1 to TRBJ2-1; TRBD2 is a possible D gene (6 bases). V was cut by 6 bases and J by 5 bases, with 17 bases left in between. The CDR3 loop spans 15 amino acids. Germline CDR1 is MGHDK and CDR2 is SYGVNS. The CDR3 region is CASSAGGDHHNEQFF. Written as DNA, the CDR3 is TGTGCCAGCAGCGCGGGCGGGGACCACCACAATGAGCAGTTCTTC.

This clone appeared a single time. The chain uses TRBV6-6 and TRBJ2-5; 8 bases are a match to TRBD1. There are 16 residues in the CDR3. Germline V gene sequence: CDR1 MNHNY, CDR2 SVGAGI (reference sequence). V was clipped by 4 bases and J by 1 base; unmatched bases: 8. The CDR3 DNA follows: TGTGCCAGCAGTTTTGGACAGGGCATTCCCCAAGAGACCCAGTACTTC. Translating it yields CASSFGQGIPQETQYF.

This clone was seen only once. This chain links TRBV19 with TRBJ2-2; tentative D call: TRBD1 (5 bases). The germline V gene has CDR1 LNHDA and CDR2 SQIVND (reference sequence). The germline V and J ends were trimmed by 5 bases and 1 base, with 14 bases remaining between them. The CDR3 consists of 16 residues. CDR3 sequence: CASSAATDGNTGELFF. The DNA of the CDR3 is TGTGCCAGTAGTGCCGCGACAGACGGGAACACCGGGGAGCTGTTTTTT.

The chain employs TRBV27 and TRBJ2-1; either TRBD1 or TRBD2 may fit D (5 bases each). Germline values: CDR1 MNHEY, CDR2 SMNVEV (reference sequence). The CDR3 spans 16 residues. Deletions cut 2 bases from V and 2 bases from J, with 13 bases between. The CDR3 here is CASSLIGQGPYNEQFF. Written as DNA, the CDR3 is TGTGCCAGCAGTTTAATTGGGCAGGGACCCTACAATGAGCAGTTCTTC.

The chain couples TRBV11-2 to TRBJ1-2; no firm D call. CDR3 length equals 12 residues. Germline loops: CDR1 SGHAT, CDR2 FQNNGV. Trimming left V 5 bases short and J 0 bases short, with 4 bases between. The CDR3 DNA reads TGTGCCAGCAGCCCGACTAACTATGGCTACACCTTC. Translation gives CASSPTNYGYTF.

The chain employs TRBV4-1 and TRBJ2-7, with 10 bases aligning to TRBD1. V dropped 4 bases and J dropped 2; count of bases not matched to a gene: 5. The CDR3 is 15 residues long. Germline V gene data show CDR1 as MGHRA and CDR2 as YSYEKL. The CDR3 region has the DNA TGCGCCAGCAGCCTGACCGGGACAGGGGCCTACGAGCAGTACTTC. This encodes CASSLTGTGAYEQYF.